This T cell receptor beta chain originates from a study of PD-L1 blockade in urothelial cancer. Germline values: CDR1 LNHDA, CDR2 SQIVND (reference sequence). V lost 5 bases to trimming and J lost 1 base; unmatched junction nucleotides: 12. The CDR3 spans 17 residues. This clone was found a few times. Spiked synthetic TCR analogs estimated absolute template abundance per PCR. Measured with immunoSEQ multiplex PCR; TCRdb has only the in-frame clones, and not every one. The data contain about 43,000 clones, more than 75% of them singletons. The chain is built from TRBV19 and TRBJ1-2; the match to TRBD1 covers 8 bases. The TCR originated in a woman aged 55-75 years with urothelial cancer. The sample here was PBMCs, taken around atezolizumab (anti-PD-L1) treatment. CDR3 sequence: CASSPDLGTGLNYGYTF. CDR3 nucleotide sequence: TGTGCCAGTAGTCCGGATCTGGGGACAGGTCTTAACTATGGCTACACCTTC.